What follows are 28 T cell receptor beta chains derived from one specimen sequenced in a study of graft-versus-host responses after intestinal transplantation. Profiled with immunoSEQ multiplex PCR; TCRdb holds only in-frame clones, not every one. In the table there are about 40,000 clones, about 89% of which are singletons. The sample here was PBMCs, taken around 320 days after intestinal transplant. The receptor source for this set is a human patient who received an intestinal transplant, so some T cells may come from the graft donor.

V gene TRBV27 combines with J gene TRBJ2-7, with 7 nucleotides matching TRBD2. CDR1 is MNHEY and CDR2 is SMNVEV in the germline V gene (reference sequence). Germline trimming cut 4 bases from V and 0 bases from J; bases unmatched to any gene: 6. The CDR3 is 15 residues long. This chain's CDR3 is CASSYFGGDSYEQYF. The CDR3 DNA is TGTGCCAGCAGTTATTTTGGGGGGGACTCCTACGAGCAGTACTTC.

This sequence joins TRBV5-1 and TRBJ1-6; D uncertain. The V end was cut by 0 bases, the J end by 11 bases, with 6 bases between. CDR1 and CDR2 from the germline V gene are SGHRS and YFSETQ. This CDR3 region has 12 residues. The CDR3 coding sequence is TGCGCCAGCAGCTTGGGGGATGCACCCCTCCACTTT. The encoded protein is CASSLGDAPLHF.

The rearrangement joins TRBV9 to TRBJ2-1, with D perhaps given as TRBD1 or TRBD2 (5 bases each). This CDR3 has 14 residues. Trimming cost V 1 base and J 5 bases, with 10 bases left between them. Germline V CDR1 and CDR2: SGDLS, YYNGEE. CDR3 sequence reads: CASSVLGTDNEQFF. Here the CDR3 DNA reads TGTGCCAGCAGCGTACTGGGGACGGACAATGAGCAGTTCTTC.

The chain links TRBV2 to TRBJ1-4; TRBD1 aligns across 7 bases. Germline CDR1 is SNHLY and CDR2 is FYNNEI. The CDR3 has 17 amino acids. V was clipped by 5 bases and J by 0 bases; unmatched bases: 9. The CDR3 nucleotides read TGTGCCAGCAGTCAGGACAGGTACCCGTCAACTAATGAAAAACTGTTTTTT. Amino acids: CASSQDRYPSTNEKLFF. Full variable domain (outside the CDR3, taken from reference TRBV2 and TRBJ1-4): EPEVTQTPSHQVTQMGQEVILRCVPISNHLYFYWYRQILGQKVEFLVSFYNNEISEKSEIFDDQFSVERPDGSNFTLKIRSTKLEDSAMYFCASSQDRYPSTNEKLFFGSGTQLSVL.

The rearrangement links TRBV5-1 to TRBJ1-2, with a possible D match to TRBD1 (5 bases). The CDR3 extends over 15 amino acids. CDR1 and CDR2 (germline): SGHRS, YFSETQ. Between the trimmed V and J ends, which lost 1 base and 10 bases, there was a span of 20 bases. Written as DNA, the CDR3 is TGCGCCAGCAGCTTGTTTGGGGCAGGGCAGAAGGACTACACCTTC. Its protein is CASSLFGAGQKDYTF.

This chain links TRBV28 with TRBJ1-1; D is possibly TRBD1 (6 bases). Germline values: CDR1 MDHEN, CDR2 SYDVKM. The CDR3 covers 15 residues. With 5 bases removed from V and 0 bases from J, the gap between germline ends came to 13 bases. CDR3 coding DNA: TGTGCCAGCAGTCCCGGACAGCTAATGAACACTGAAGCTTTCTTT. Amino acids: CASSPGQLMNTEAFF. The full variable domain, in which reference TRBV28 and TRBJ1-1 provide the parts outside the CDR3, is DVKVTQSSRYLVKRTGEKVFLECVQDMDHENMFWYRQDPGLGLRLIYFSYDVKMKEKGDIPEGYSVSREKKERFSLILESASTNQTSMYLCASSPGQLMNTEAFFGQGTRLTVV.

The CDR3 reads CASSLGGSNEKLFF. For the CDR3, the DNA is TGTGCCAGCAGTTTGGGGGGTAGTAATGAAAAACTGTTTTTT. This chain joins TRBV28 and TRBJ1-4, with D possibly matching TRBD1 (5 bases). V lost 3 bases, J lost 4 bases, and 9 bases lay in between. CDR3 length equals 14 residues. CDR1 and CDR2 from the germline V gene are MDHEN and SYDVKM.

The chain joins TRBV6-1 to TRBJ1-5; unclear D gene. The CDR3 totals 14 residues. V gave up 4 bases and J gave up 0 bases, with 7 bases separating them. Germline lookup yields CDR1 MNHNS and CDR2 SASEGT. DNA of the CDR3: TGTGCCAGCAGTGTGTCAGTTAGCAATCAGCCCCAGCATTTT. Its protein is CASSVSVSNQPQHF.

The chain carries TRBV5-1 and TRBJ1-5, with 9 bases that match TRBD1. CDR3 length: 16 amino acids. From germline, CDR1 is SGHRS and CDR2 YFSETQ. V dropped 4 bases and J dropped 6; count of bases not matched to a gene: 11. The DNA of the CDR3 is TGCGCCAGCAGCCAAACCGGGACAGGGAAGGGTCAGCCCCAGCATTTT. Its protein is CASSQTGTGKGQPQHF. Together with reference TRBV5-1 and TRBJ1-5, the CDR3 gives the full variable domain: KAGVTQTPRYLIKTRGQQVTLSCSPISGHRSVSWYQQTPGQGLQFLFEYFSETQRNKGNFPGRFSGRQFSNSRSEMNVSTLELGDSALYLCASSQTGTGKGQPQHFGDGTRLSIL.

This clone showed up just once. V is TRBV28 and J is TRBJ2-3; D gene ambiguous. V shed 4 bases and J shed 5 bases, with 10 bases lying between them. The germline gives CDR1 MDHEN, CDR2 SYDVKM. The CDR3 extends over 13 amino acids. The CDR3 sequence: CASSYPPQDTQYF. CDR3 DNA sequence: TGTGCCAGCAGTTACCCCCCCCAAGATACGCAGTATTTT.

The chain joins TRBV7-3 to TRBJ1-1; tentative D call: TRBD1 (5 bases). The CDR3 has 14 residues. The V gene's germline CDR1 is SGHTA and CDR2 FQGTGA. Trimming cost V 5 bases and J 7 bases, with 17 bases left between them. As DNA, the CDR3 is TGTGCCAGCAGCCCTGTACCTGGGGGAATTGAAGCTTTCTTT. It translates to CASSPVPGGIEAFF.

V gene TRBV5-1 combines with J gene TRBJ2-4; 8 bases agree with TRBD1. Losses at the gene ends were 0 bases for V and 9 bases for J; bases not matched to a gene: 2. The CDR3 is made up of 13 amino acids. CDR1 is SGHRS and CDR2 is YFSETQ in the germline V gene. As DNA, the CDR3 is TGCGCCAGCAGCTTGGAACAGGGGGGCATTCAGTACTTC. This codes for CASSLEQGGIQYF.

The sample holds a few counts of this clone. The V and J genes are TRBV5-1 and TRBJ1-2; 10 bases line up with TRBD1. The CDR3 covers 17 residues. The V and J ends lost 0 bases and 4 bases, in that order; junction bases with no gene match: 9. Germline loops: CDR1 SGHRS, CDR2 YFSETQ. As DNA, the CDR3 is TGCGCCAGCAGCTTGGGGTCTTTGGGGACAGGGGTCTATGGCTACACCTTC. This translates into CASSLGSLGTGVYGYTF.

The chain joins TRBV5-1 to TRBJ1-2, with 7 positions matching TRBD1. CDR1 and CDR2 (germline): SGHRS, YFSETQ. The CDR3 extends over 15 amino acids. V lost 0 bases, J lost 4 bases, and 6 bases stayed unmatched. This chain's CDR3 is CASSLVTDRVYGYTF. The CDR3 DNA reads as TGCGCCAGCAGCTTGGTAACTGACAGGGTCTATGGCTACACCTTC.

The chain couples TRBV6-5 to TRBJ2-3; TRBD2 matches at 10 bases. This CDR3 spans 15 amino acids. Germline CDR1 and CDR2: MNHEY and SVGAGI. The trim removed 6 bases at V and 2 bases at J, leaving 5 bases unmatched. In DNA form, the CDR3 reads TGTGCCAGCAGGTCACTAGCGGGGTACACAGATACGCAGTATTTT. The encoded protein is CASRSLAGYTDTQYF.

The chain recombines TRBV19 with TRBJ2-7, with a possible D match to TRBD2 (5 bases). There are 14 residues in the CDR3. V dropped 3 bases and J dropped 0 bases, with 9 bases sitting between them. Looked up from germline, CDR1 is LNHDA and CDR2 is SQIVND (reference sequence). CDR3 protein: CASSIGGTSYEQYF. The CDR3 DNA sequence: TGTGCCAGTAGTATCGGAGGAACCTCCTACGAGCAGTACTTC.

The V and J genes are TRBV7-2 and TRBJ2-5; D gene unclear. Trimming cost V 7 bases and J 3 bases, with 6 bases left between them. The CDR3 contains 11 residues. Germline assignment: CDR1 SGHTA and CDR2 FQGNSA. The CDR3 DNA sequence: TGTGCCAGCACCCTTAAAGAGACCCAGTACTTC. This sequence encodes CASTLKETQYF.

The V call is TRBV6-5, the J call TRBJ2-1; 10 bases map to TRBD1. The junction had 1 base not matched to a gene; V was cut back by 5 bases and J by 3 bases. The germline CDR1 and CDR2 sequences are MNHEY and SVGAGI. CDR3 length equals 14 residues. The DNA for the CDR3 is TGTGCCAGCAGTAGGGACAGGGGCTACAATGAGCAGTTCTTC. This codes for CASSRDRGYNEQFF.

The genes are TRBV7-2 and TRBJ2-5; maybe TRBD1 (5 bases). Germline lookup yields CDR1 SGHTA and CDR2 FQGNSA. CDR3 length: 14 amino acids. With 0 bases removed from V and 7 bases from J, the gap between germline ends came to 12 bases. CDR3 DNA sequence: TGTGCCAGCAGCTTAGCAGGGGTTCTGGGGACCCAGTACTTC. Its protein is CASSLAGVLGTQYF. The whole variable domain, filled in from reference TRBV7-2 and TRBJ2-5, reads GAGVSQSPSNKVTEKGKDVELRCDPISGHTALYWYRQSLGQGLEFLIYFQGNSAPDKSGLPSDRFSAERTGGSVSTLTIQRTQQEDSAVYLCASSLAGVLGTQYFGPGTRLLVL.

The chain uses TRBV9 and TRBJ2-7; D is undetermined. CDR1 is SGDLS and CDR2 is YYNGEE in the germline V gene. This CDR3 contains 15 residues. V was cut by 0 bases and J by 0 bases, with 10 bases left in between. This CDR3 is CASSVGVALSYEQYF. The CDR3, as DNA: TGTGCCAGCAGCGTAGGAGTAGCCCTCTCCTACGAGCAGTACTTC.

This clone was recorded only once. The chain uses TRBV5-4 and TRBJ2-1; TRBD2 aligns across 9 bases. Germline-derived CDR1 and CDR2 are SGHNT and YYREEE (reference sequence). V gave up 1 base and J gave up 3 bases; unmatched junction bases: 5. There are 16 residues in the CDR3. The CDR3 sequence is CASSLKAGGNYNEQFF. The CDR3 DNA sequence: TGTGCCAGCAGCTTGAAGGCGGGGGGGAACTACAATGAGCAGTTCTTC.

CDR3 sequence reads: CASSRGAGGLVEQYF. The CDR3 DNA reads TGCGCCAGCAGCCGAGGAGCGGGGGGGTTGGTCGAGCAGTACTTC. The chain combines TRBV5-1 with TRBJ2-7; 10 nucleotides agree with TRBD2. CDR3 length: 15 amino acids. V was pared by 4 bases and J by 6 bases, with 10 bases of the junction left unmatched. The germline CDR1 and CDR2 sequences are SGHRS and YFSETQ.

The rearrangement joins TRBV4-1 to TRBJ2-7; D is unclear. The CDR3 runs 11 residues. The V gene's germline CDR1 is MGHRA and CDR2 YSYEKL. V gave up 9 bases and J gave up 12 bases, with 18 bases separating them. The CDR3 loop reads CASGSTMKLYF. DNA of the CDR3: TGCGCCAGTGGTTCGACGATGAAGTTGTACTTC.

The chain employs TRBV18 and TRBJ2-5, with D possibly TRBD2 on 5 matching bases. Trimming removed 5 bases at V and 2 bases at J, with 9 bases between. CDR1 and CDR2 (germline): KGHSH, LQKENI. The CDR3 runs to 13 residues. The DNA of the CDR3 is TGTGCCAGCTCATCGGACTTGCAAGAGACCCAGTACTTC. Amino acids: CASSSDLQETQYF.

CDR3 sequence reads: CASSEDEKLFF. As DNA, the CDR3 is TGTGCCAGCAGTGAAGATGAAAAACTGTTTTTT. V is TRBV2 and J is TRBJ1-4; D is ambiguous. CDR3 length equals 11 residues. Per the germline V gene, CDR1 is SNHLY and CDR2 is FYNNEI. Trimming stripped 1 base from V and 6 bases from J, with 0 bases between. The whole variable domain, remainder taken from reference TRBV2 and TRBJ1-4, is EPEVTQTPSHQVTQMGQEVILRCVPISNHLYFYWYRQILGQKVEFLVSFYNNEISEKSEIFDDQFSVERPDGSNFTLKIRSTKLEDSAMYFCASSEDEKLFFGSGTQLSVL.

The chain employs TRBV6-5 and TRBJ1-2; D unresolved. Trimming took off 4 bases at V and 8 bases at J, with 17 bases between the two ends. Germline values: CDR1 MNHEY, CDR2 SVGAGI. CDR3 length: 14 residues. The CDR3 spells CASSLSGSSAGYTF. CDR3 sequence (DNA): TGTGCCAGCAGTTTATCTGGTTCCTCCGCGGGCTACACCTTC.

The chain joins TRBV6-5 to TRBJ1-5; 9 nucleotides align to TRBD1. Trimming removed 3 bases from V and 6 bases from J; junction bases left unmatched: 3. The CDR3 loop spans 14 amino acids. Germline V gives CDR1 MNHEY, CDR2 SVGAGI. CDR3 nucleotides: TGTGCCAGCAGTTATGGGACAGGGAGTCAGCCCCAGCATTTT. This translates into CASSYGTGSQPQHF.

The CDR3: CASSPGDSGNTIYF. CDR3 nucleotide sequence: TGTGCCAGCTCCCCCGGGGACTCTGGAAACACCATATATTTT. The chain links TRBV18 to TRBJ1-3, with unresolved D. The V end was cut by 6 bases, the J end by 0 bases, with 9 bases between. The CDR3 spans 14 residues. CDR1 is KGHSH, CDR2 LQKENI, per germline. The full variable domain, rest sourced from reference TRBV18 and TRBJ1-3, is NAGVMQNPRHLVRRRGQEARLRCSPMKGHSHVYWYRQLPEEGLKFMVYLQKENIIDESGMPKERFSAEFPKEGPSILRIQQVVRGDSAAYFCASSPGDSGNTIYFGEGSWLTVV.